What follows describes a single T cell receptor (beta chain). This clone has more than one count but fewer than ten. The antigen it binds to is not known. Nothing much larger sits one base from this clone, and base qualities are not available. Patients with autoimmune disease history or receiving systemic immunosuppression were excluded from the trial. Peripheral blood for TCR sequencing was collected from all dose cohorts at baseline, on cycle 4 day 1, and on cycle 7 day 1. Samples were obtained from an open-label, multicenter, first-in-human phase I dose-escalation trial of ivuxolimab. Adults with locally advanced or metastatic melanoma, renal cell, hepatocellular, or head and neck squamous cell carcinoma were enrolled in the trial. CD4+ and CD8+ T cells were sorted separately from peripheral blood before TCR sequencing. CDR1 and CDR2 were assigned from the germline V gene as MDHEN and SYDVKM. V is shortened by 7 bases, J by 0 bases, and the region joining them spans 17 bases. CDR3 length: 16 amino acids, cysteine to phenylalanine. Only CDR3 DNA remains: 48 bases, in frame from the first base.

To sequence the TCRbeta CDR3 region, genomic DNA was isolated from the sorted cells. TCRbeta CDR3 regions were sequenced using the immunoSEQ Assay. The clones in this table, taken by TCRdb from immuneACCESS, are in-frame only. Not every clone is retained; where verified, under half of the shortfall comes from an unresolved V gene, and the cause of the rest is unknown. Present in this sample are 53,000 or so clones, about four fifths of which were seen just once. The ten most abundant clones make up 10% to 15% of the sample. These data belong to a study of OX40 agonist ivuxolimab in advanced cancers. General notes on the study: Ivuxolimab was an agonistic, fully human IgG2 monoclonal antibody directed against OX40 (CD134), a costimulatory receptor. Of the approximately 54 dose-escalation patients, hepatocellular carcinoma was present in about 20, melanoma in roughly 15, renal cell carcinoma in 9 and head and neck cancer in 9. The paper reports the monotherapy dose-escalation portion (N of about 47 patients) of the phase I ivuxolimab trial. In the dose-escalation cohort, approximately 82% of patients were male, and the mean age was approximately 60 years, with a range of about 23 to 90. Partial responses were achieved by three dose-escalation patients, of whom one had hepatocellular carcinoma and two had cutaneous melanoma. The point of sequencing TCRbeta in the periphery was to test whether ivuxolimab changed TCR sequence diversity and drove clonal T-cell expansion. Intravenous ivuxolimab was administered to patients every 2 weeks at six dose levels: 0.01, 0.1, 0.3, 1.5, 3 and 10 mg/kg. Patients were allowed to have had prior anti-PD-1, anti-PD-L1 or anti-CTLA-4 therapy, and 30% to 40% of the dose-escalation patients had previously received checkpoint inhibitors.

Paper-wide results and their limitations: Low levels of normalized T-cell clonal expansion were also seen in some patients who did not respond. After ivuxolimab, expanded clones were on average more numerous among CD8+ T cells than among CD4+ T cells. At doses of 0.1 to 3.0 mg/kg, clonal expansion of both CD4+ and CD8+ blood T cells was observed from baseline to week 6. In the 0.1-3.0 mg/kg groups, partial responders were among the patients with the lowest normalized peripheral clonal expansion, particularly in CD8+ T cells. The antigen specificity of the peripheral T cells that underwent clonal expansion was not determined.

The chain employs TRBV28 and TRBJ2-3, with TRBD2 perhaps the D gene, on 6 matching bases. Specimen: CD4+ or CD8+ T cells sorted from blood, collected in a trial of the OX40 agonist ivuxolimab. The sequence came from an adult with an advanced solid tumor such as melanoma, head and neck, liver or kidney cancer. The CDR3 has the sequence CASNSYRRGSTDTQYF. The DNA sequence reads TGTGCCAGCAATTCGTACCGGAGGGGTAGCACAGATACGCAGTATTTT.